These 4 T cell receptor beta chains came from one sample sequenced in a study of T cell responses to AZD1222 COVID-19 vaccine. TCRdb's table, derived via immunoSEQ multiplex PCR, lists solely in-frame clones and lacks some. This table holds around 140,000 clones, around 89% found once. The sample in question was peripheral blood, obtained on day 0 of AZD1222 vaccination. The receptor set was obtained from an adult in good health.

This sequence joins TRBV7-2 and TRBJ2-7; D is possibly TRBD1 or TRBD2 (5 bases each). The germline V gene encodes CDR1 SGHTA and CDR2 FQGNSA. The V gene lost 1 base and the J gene lost 7 bases, with 11 bases spanning the gap. The CDR3 has 13 residues. The CDR3, as DNA: TGTGCCAGCAGCTTAGTCGTTGAGGGGGAGCAGTACTTC. Its translation is CASSLVVEGEQYF.

Regarding this clone: Its ends do not fully match the called genes, so a read error is possible. The CDR3 nucleotides are TGTGCTAGCAGCCACAGGAGGGTAAGGAGCAATCAGCCCCAGCATTTT. Its translation is CASSHRRVRSNQPQHF. This chain connects TRBV7-7 to TRBJ1-5; D is possibly TRBD1 (5 bases). The length of the CDR3 is 16 residues. Germline CDR1 and CDR2: SSHAT and FNYEAQ (reference sequence).

V is TRBV9 and J is TRBJ2-2, with TRBD1 matching 8 bases. There are 16 residues in the CDR3. Unmatched junction bases numbered 2, after V lost 0 bases and J lost 1 base. The germline V gene encodes CDR1 SGDLS and CDR2 YYNGEE. CDR3 sequence reads: CASSVAGTGNTGELFF. The CDR3 DNA sequence: TGTGCCAGCAGCGTAGCCGGGACAGGGAACACCGGGGAGCTGTTTTTT.

The chain carries TRBV11-2 and TRBJ2-1; TRBD1 matches at 8 bases. CDR1 SGHAT and CDR2 FQNNGV come from the germline V gene. The V gene end was trimmed by 6 bases and the J gene end by 2 bases; junction bases not matched to a gene: 6. The CDR3 covers 15 residues. The CDR3, as DNA: TGTGCCAGCAGAGTTAACAGGGGGACCTACAATGAGCAGTTCTTC. Amino acid sequence: CASRVNRGTYNEQFF. The variable domain in full, with the rest retrieved from reference TRBV11-2 and TRBJ2-1, is EAGVAQSPRYKIIEKRQSVAFWCNPISGHATLYWYQQILGQGPKLLIQFQNNGVVDDSQLPKDRFSAERLKGVDSTLKIQPAKLEDSAVYLCASRVNRGTYNEQFFGPGTRLTVL.